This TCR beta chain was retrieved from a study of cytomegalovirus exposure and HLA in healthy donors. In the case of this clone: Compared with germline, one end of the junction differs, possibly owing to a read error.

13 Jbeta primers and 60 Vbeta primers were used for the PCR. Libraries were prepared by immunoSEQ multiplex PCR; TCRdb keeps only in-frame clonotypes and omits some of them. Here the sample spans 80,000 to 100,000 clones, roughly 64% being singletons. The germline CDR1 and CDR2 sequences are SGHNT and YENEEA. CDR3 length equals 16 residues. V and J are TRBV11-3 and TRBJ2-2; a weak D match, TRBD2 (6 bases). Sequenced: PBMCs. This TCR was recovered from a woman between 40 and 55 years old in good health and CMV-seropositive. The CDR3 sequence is CASSWSGSSNTGGLFF. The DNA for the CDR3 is TGTGCCAGCAGCTGGAGCGGGTCCTCGAACACCGGGGGGCTGTTTTTT. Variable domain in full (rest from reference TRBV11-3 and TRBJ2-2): EAGVVQSPRYKIIEKKQPVAFWCNPISGHNTLYWYLQNLGQGPELLIRYENEEAVDDSQLPKDRFSAERLKGVDSTLKIQPAELGDSAVYLCASSWSGSSNTGGLFFGEGSRLTVL.